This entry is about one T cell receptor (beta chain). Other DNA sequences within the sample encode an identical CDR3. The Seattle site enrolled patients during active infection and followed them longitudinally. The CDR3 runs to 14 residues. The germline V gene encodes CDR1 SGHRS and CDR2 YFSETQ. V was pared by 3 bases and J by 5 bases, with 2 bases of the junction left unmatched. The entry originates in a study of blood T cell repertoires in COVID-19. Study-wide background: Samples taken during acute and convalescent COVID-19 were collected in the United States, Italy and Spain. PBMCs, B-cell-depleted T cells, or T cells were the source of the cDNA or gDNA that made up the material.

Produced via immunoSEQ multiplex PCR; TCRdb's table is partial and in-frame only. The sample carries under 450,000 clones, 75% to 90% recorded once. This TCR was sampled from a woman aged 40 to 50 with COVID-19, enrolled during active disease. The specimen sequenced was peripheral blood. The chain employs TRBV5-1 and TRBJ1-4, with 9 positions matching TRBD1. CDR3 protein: CASSSGQGNEKLFF. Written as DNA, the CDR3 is TGCGCCAGCAGCTCGGGACAGGGAAATGAAAAACTGTTTTTT.